This TCR beta chain was retrieved from a study of T cell responses to AZD1222 COVID-19 vaccine. A note on this clone: Its antigen is undetermined.

The assay was immunoSEQ multiplex PCR, and TCRdb's table has in-frame clones only and misses some. The data show more than 80,000 clones, approximately 86% seen once. CDR3 size: 15 residues. Germline lookup yields CDR1 LGHNA and CDR2 YSLEER. Trimming removed 1 base from V and 1 base from J, with 8 bases in between. Study-wide findings and caveats: The study identified only a handful of AZD1222 recipients as seropositive at baseline. Mostly white British, mostly female donors; authors suggested clonal diversity may be underestimated. With dominance at 160-218 and 743-854, vaccine-associated CD4 TCRs spanned spike. Two doses of AZD1222 preceded a rise in Spike-specific TCR breadth and depth.

Here the sequenced sample was peripheral blood, taken on day 0 of MenACWY control vaccination. This clonotype originated in an adult in good health. This chain uses TRBV4-3 with TRBJ2-1; D possibly uses TRBD1 or TRBD2 (5 bases each). The CDR3 reads CASSQAGTSYNEQFF. The DNA of the CDR3 is TGCGCCAGCAGCCAAGCTGGGACGTCCTACAATGAGCAGTTCTTC.